The T cell receptor (beta chain) described here comes from a study of prognosis after radiotherapy for stage I lung cancer. Study context: In 3 to 5 fractions, radiotherapy was administered as SBRT with a biologically effective dose of at least 100 Gy.

Whole-study results and caveats: Diminished Shannon entropy following stereotactic body radiation therapy characterized patients who developed distant metastases.

As to this clonotype: The target antigen is unknown.

Amplification of the TCR beta CDR3 (from genomic DNA) was done by two-round multiplex PCR. For every TRBV and TRBJ gene, a specific primer was used in first-round PCR. Each CDR3 protein is one row after TCRdb ran MiXCR on the multiplex PCR reads. The data contain about 51,000 distinct CDR3 sequences, 30% to 35% of them singletons. The CDR3 spans 14 residues. Germline assignment: CDR1 MGHDK and CDR2 SYGVNS. V gave up 7 bases and J gave up 6 bases, with 16 bases separating them. The source was PBMCs, collected before or after stereotactic body radiation therapy (not recorded which). The V gene is TRBV25-1, the J gene TRBJ2-1; TRBD2 might be the D (6 bases). The sequence derives from a donor over 45 with non-small cell lung cancer. CDR3 sequence reads: CASIRECFLNEQFF. The CDR3 coding sequence is TGTGCCAGCATTCGGGAGTGTTTTCTCAATGAGCAGTTCTTC.